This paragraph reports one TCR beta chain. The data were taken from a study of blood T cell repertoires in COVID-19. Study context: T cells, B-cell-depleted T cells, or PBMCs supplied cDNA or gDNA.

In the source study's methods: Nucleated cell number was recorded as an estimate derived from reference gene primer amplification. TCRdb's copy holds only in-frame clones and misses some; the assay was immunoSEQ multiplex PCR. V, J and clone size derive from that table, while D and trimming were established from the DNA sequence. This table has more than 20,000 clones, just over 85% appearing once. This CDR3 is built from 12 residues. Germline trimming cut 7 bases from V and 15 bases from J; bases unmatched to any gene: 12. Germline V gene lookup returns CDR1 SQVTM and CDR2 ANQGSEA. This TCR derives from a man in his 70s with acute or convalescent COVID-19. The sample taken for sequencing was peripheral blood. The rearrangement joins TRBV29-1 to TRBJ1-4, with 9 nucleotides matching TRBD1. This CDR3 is CSALSGQGSVFF. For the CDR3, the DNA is TGCAGCGCTCTGAGCGGACAGGGGAGCGTGTTTTTT.